This is a list of T cell receptor beta chains from one sample in a study of Ad26.COV2.S vaccination and SARS-CoV-2 variants. Using immunoSEQ multiplex PCR, the repertoire was profiled, and TCRdb retains in-frame clones only, with some absent. Among roughly 460,000 clones, 80% to 90% were seen once, and the ten largest hold 1.7%. Sequences were derived from peripheral blood, sampled in a trial of Ad26.COV2.S vaccine versus placebo. These receptors were obtained from a person aged 18-65 years who received the Ad26.COV2.S COVID-19 vaccine or a placebo. Both conserved end residues are part of each CDR3. A D gene is named only where the DNA matches it firmly. Where a row states a size, it is once, few, many or the class of an expanded clone; other rows omit it.

J | size | V | length | D | DNA | CDR3
TRBJ2-1 | NA | TRBV7-6 | 15 | NA | TGTGCCAGCAACCCGAGCGGAGGCACTTTCAATGAGCAGTTCTTC | CASNPSGGTFNEQFF
TRBJ1-4 | once | TRBV6-5 | 13 | NA | TGTGCCAGCAGTTTTGCCCCCGGGGAAAAACTGTTTTTT | CASSFAPGEKLFF
TRBJ1-1 | once | TRBV7-8 | 14 | TRBD1 | TGTGCCAGCAGCTGGGACAGAATGAACACTGAAGCTTTCTTT | CASSWDRMNTEAFF
TRBJ2-7 | NA | TRBV10-3 | 17 | TRBD2 | TGTGCCATCAGTGTAGGGACTAGCGGGAGTGCTAGCTACGAGCAGTACTTC | CAISVGTSGSASYEQYF
TRBJ2-1 | once | TRBV9 | 17 | TRBD2 | TGTGCCAGCAGCCTTTCTTCGACTAGCGGGAGTCTGAATGAGCAGTTCTTC | CASSLSSTSGSLNEQFF
TRBJ2-1 | NA | TRBV9 | 15 | NA | TGTGCCAGCAGCGTAGTGACGGGCTCCTACAATGAGCAGTTCTTC | CASSVVTGSYNEQFF
TRBJ2-7 | NA | TRBV6-5 | 12 | NA | TGTGCCAGCGGGGGATACTCCTACGAGCAGTACTTC | CASGGYSYEQYF
TRBJ2-5 | NA | TRBV3-1/TRBV3-2 | 14 | TRBD1 | TGTGCCAGCAGCCCGCAAACAGGGGACGCGACCCAGTACTTC | CASSPQTGDATQYF
TRBJ2-1 | NA | TRBV28 | 14 | NA | TGTGCCAGCAGCCTAACACTAGCCACCTACGGGCAGTTCTTC | CASSLTLATYGQFF
TRBJ2-7 | NA | TRBV2 | 14 | NA | TGTGCCAGCAGTGCGAACACAGGGTCTGGCGAGCAGTACTTC | CASSANTGSGEQYF
TRBJ1-1 | NA | TRBV15 | 16 | NA | TGTGCCACCAGCAGAGAGCCGGCACTTTCGAACACTGAAGCTTTCTTT | CATSREPALSNTEAFF
TRBJ1-2 | once | TRBV28 | 14 | TRBD1 | TGTGCCAGCAGTCGGGACAGGGGTGACTATGGCTACACCTTC | CASSRDRGDYGYTF
TRBJ1-3 | few | TRBV2 | 13 | NA | TGTGCCAGCATTCAGGGGCTTGGAAACACCATATATTTT | CASIQGLGNTIYF
TRBJ1-2 | few | TRBV30 | 15 | TRBD1 | TGTGCCTGGACCCTAACGACAGGGGGAGCCTATGGCTACACCTTC | CAWTLTTGGAYGYTF
TRBJ1-2 | NA | TRBV25-1 | 12 | NA | TGTGCCAGCAGTGAATATATGGGGGGCTACACCTTC | CASSEYMGGYTF
TRBJ2-5 | NA | TRBV6-5 | 15 | TRBD1 | TGTGCCAGCAGCCGCCCGGGACAGGGACAAGAGACCCAGTACTTC | CASSRPGQGQETQYF
TRBJ2-1 | NA | TRBV3-1/TRBV3-2 | 17 | TRBD2 | TGTGCCAGCAGCCAAGAACCCCGGACTAGTCCCTACAATGAGCAGTTCTTC | CASSQEPRTSPYNEQFF
TRBJ2-7 | NA | TRBV6-2/TRBV6-3 | 15 | TRBD1 | TGTGCCAGCAGTTACGGTGCGACAGGGGGCTACGAGCAGTACTTC | CASSYGATGGYEQYF
TRBJ1-4 | NA | TRBV21-1 | 15 | NA | TGTGCCAGCAGCCTCCAGGACAGGGGGAATGAAAAACTGTTTTTT | CASSLQDRGNEKLFF
TRBJ2-5 | NA | TRBV7-2 | 13 | NA | TGTGCCATTGAGGAGGCGGGACAAGAGACCCAGTACTTC | CAIEEAGQETQYF
TRBJ2-7 | NA | TRBV4-1 | 15 | NA | TGCGCCAGCAGCAGACAGGAGACCGAGTTGTACGAGCAGTACTTC | CASSRQETELYEQYF
TRBJ1-1 | NA | TRBV5-1 | 14 | NA | TGCGCCAGCAGCTTGGGGGACGGTAACACTGAAGCTTTCTTT | CASSLGDGNTEAFF
TRBJ1-5 | NA | TRBV19 | 15 | TRBD1 | TGTGCCAGTAGTATCTCAGGGGGCCGCAATCAGCCCCAGCATTTT | CASSISGGRNQPQHF
TRBJ1-2 | NA | TRBV2 | 13 | NA | TGTGCCAGCAGTGACGGGCCAGCCTATGGCTACACCTTC | CASSDGPAYGYTF
TRBJ2-3 | NA | TRBV7-8 | 17 | TRBD1 | TGTGCCAGCAGCTTAGTCGCCAAAACAGGGGGCACAGATACGCAGTATTTT | CASSLVAKTGGTDTQYF
TRBJ2-3 | NA | TRBV5-1 | 15 | TRBD2 | TGCGCCAGCAGCTTGGCCCGCGGGAGAGGAGATACGCAGTATTTT | CASSLARGRGDTQYF
TRBJ1-1 | NA | TRBV19 | 15 | NA | TGTGCCAGTAGTTACGACCACAGATTGGACACTGAAGCTTTCTTT | CASSYDHRLDTEAFF
TRBJ2-7 | NA | TRBV25-1 | 15 | TRBD1 | TGTGCCAGCAGTGATAATTGGGACAGGGCCTACGAGCAGTACTTC | CASSDNWDRAYEQYF
TRBJ1-6 | NA | TRBV13 | 14 | NA | TGTGCCAGCAGCATCGGACAGAGTAATTCACCCCTCCACTTT | CASSIGQSNSPLHF